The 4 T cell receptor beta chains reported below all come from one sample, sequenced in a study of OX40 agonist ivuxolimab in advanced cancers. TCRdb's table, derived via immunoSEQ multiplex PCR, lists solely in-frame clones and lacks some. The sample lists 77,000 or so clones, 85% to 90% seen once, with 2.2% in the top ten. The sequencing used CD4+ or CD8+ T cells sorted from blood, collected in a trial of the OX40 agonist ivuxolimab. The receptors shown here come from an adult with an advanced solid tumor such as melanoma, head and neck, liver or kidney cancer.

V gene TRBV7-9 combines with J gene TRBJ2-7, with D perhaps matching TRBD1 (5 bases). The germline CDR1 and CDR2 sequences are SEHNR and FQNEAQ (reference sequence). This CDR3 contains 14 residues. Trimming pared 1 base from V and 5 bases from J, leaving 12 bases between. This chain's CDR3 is CASSLVRGFDEQYF. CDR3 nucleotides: TGTGCCAGCAGCTTAGTAAGGGGTTTCGACGAGCAGTACTTC. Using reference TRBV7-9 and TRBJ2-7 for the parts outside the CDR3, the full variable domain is DTGVSQNPRHKITKRGQNVTFRCDPISEHNRLYWYRQTLGQGPEFLTYFQNEAQLEKSRLLSDRFSAERPKGSFSTLEIQRTEQGDSAMYLCASSLVRGFDEQYFGPGTRLTVT.

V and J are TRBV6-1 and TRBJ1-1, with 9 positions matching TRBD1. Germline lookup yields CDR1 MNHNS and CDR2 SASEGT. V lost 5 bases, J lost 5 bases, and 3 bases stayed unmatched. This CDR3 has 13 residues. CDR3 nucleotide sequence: TGTGCCAGCAGTCCGGGACAGGGAACTGAAGCTTTCTTT. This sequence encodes CASSPGQGTEAFF.

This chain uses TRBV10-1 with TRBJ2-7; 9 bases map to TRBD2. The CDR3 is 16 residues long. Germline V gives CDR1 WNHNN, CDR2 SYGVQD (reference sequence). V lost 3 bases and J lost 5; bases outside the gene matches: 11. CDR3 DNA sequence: TGCGCCAGCAGTGAAACTAGCGGGTTAGGGATCAACGAGCAGTACTTC. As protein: CASSETSGLGINEQYF.

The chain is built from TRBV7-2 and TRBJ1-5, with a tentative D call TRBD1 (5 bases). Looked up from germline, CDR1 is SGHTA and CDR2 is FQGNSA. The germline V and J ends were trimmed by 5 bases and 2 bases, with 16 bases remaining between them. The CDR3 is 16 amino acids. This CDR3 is CASSRPGTYGNQPQHF. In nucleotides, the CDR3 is TGTGCCAGCAGCAGACCCGGGACGTATGGCAATCAGCCCCAGCATTTT.